This T cell receptor (beta chain) was captured by sequencing in a study of blood T cell repertoires in COVID-19. Across the study: The United States, Italy and Spain supplied acute and convalescent COVID-19 samples. The cDNA or gDNA used as material had been derived from T cells, B-cell-depleted T cells, or PBMCs.

The V end was cut by 4 bases, the J end by 7 bases, with 10 bases between. Per germline, CDR1 MRHNA and CDR2 SNTAGT. This CDR3 spans 13 amino acids. Using immunoSEQ multiplex PCR, the repertoire was profiled, and TCRdb retains in-frame clones only, with some absent. This sample has 300,000 to 400,000 clones, with approximately 85% found just once. The V and J genes are TRBV6-4 and TRBJ1-4; D is undetermined. This TCR was sampled from a human donor in a cohort sampled during active COVID-19. The sequenced sample was peripheral blood. This CDR3 reads CASSGGVGEKLFF. The CDR3 DNA reads TGTGCCAGCAGTGGAGGAGTCGGTGAAAAACTGTTTTTT.